This T cell receptor (beta chain) was retrieved from a study of blood T cell repertoires in COVID-19. Overall study context: Specimens from acute and convalescent COVID-19 originated in the United States, Italy and Spain. T cells, B-cell-depleted T cells, or PBMCs supplied cDNA or gDNA.

V was clipped by 0 bases and J by 4 bases; unmatched bases: 9. Germline CDR1 SGHRS, CDR2 YFSETQ. This CDR3 is built from 16 residues. Authors' data handling: Nucleated cell number was recorded as an estimate derived from reference gene primer amplification. Assay used: immunoSEQ multiplex PCR; TCRdb lists only in-frame clones, some missing. V and J calls and clone size follow that table, whereas D and trimming were derived from the DNA. The top ten hold 8.3% of the sample, which has some 70,000 clones, over 70% seen once. J is TRBJ1-1 and V is TRBV5-1; 7 positions match TRBD1. The sequenced sample consisted of peripheral blood. This sequence was found in a man aged 50-59 years with active COVID-19. The CDR3: CASSLAAGGRGTEAFF. In DNA, the CDR3 is TGCGCCAGCAGCTTGGCAGCAGGGGGAAGGGGCACTGAAGCTTTCTTT.